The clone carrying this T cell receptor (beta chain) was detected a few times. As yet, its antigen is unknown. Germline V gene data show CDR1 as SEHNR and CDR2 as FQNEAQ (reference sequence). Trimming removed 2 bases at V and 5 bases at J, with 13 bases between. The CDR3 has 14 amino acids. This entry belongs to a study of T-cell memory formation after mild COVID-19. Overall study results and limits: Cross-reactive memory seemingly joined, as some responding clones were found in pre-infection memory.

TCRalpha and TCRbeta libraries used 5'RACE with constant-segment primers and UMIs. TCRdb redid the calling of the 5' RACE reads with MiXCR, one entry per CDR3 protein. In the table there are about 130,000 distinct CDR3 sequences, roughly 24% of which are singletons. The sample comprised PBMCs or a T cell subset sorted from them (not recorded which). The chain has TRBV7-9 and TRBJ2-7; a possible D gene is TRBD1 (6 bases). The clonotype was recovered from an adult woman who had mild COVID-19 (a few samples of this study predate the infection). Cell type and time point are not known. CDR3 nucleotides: TGTGCCAGCAGCTTAAGTACAGGGAGCGACGAGCAGTACTTC. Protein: CASSLSTGSDEQYF.